Below are 17 T cell receptor beta chains sequenced from a single sample in a study of blood T cell repertoires in COVID-19. Method: immunoSEQ multiplex PCR; TCRdb's copy keeps in-frame clones and lacks some. The sample holds tens of thousands of clones, around 93% seen once. Sequenced input: peripheral blood. These receptor sequences come from a woman aged 55-70 years with active COVID-19.

This CDR3 reads CASSPGQGRETQYF. DNA of the CDR3: TGTGCCAGCAGCCCTGGACAGGGGCGGGAGACCCAGTACTTC. This chain connects TRBV27 to TRBJ2-5; 9 bases line up with TRBD1. This CDR3 comprises 14 residues. The V segment lost 6 bases and the J segment 5 bases; nucleotides outside the gene matches: 7. The germline V gene has CDR1 MNHEY and CDR2 SMNVEV (reference sequence).

The rearrangement joins TRBV11-2 to TRBJ2-5; 10 bases line up with TRBD2. This CDR3 contains 18 residues. The germline V gene encodes CDR1 SGHAT and CDR2 FQNNGV. V lost 7 bases to trimming and J lost 2 bases; unmatched junction nucleotides: 16. DNA for the CDR3: TGTGCCAGCACCCCCCGGGCTAGCGGGAGTGGTAGGCAAGAGACCCAGTACTTC. It specifies CASTPRASGSGRQETQYF.

CDR3 residues: CASSLVGQGGGETQYF. DNA for the CDR3: TGTGCCAGCAGCTTAGTTGGACAGGGAGGGGGAGAGACCCAGTACTTC. The chain joins TRBV7-6 to TRBJ2-5; D possibly corresponds to TRBD1 (8 bases). From germline, CDR1 is SGHVS and CDR2 FNYEAQ. V was cut by 1 base and J by 4 bases, with 16 bases left in between. This CDR3 has 16 amino acids.

The chain is built from TRBV29-1 and TRBJ1-5; D is ambiguous. Per germline, CDR1 SQVTM and CDR2 ANQGSEA. The germline V and J ends were trimmed by 4 bases and 4 bases, with 8 bases remaining between them. The CDR3 covers 12 residues. The CDR3 DNA sequence: TGCAGCGTTGGAGGCCAGAATCAGCCCCAGCATTTT. Its translation: CSVGGQNQPQHF.

The V call is TRBV6-5, the J call TRBJ2-7; D might be TRBD1 (6 bases). V dropped 6 bases and J dropped 3 bases, with 15 bases sitting between them. CDR1 is MNHEY and CDR2 is SVGAGI in the germline V gene. The CDR3 has 14 amino acids. CDR3 DNA: TGTGCCAGCAGCCGACAGGAGTGGGACTACGAGCAGTACTTC. Translated, it gives CASSRQEWDYEQYF.

This chain joins TRBV30 and TRBJ2-7; D might be TRBD1 (5 bases). The CDR3 sequence is 17 residues long. Germline lookup yields CDR1 GTSNPN and CDR2 SVGIG (reference sequence). The ends were cut back, 0 bases at V and 0 bases at J, with 18 bases in the middle. In DNA form, the CDR3 reads TGTGCCTGGAGTGTACCGACAGCAACATCCTTCTCCTACGAGCAGTACTTC. This sequence encodes CAWSVPTATSFSYEQYF.

The gene calls are TRBV10-2 and TRBJ2-3; D remains unclear. Trimming removed 5 bases at V and 6 bases at J, with 6 bases between. The CDR3 totals 11 residues. Looked up from germline, CDR1 is WSHSY and CDR2 is SAAADI. CDR3 DNA: TGCGCCAGCAGTCTACGTGATACGCAGTATTTT. Translation: CASSLRDTQYF.

The chain has TRBV20-1 and TRBJ2-5, with TRBD2 matching over 9 bases. CDR1 is DFQATT, CDR2 SNEGSKA, per germline (reference sequence). V dropped 3 bases and J dropped 4; count of bases not matched to a gene: 9. The CDR3 is made up of 15 amino acids. The CDR3 reads CSASISGGNSETQYF. As DNA, the CDR3 is TGCAGTGCTAGTATTAGCGGGGGTAACTCAGAGACCCAGTACTTC.

The chain is built from TRBV4-2 and TRBJ1-5; D ambiguous. CDR1 is LGHNA and CDR2 is YNFKEQ in the germline V gene. The CDR3 is 18 residues long. With 0 bases removed from V and 4 bases from J, the gap between germline ends came to 19 bases. This chain's CDR3 is CASSQESIVTAHNQPQHF. CDR3 nucleotide sequence: TGTGCCAGCAGCCAAGAATCTATCGTAACTGCGCATAATCAGCCCCAGCATTTT.

The chain couples TRBV7-2 to TRBJ2-2; D is undetermined. V shed 5 bases and J shed 0 bases, with 10 bases lying between them. The germline gives CDR1 SGHTA, CDR2 FQGNSA. The CDR3 totals 15 residues. The CDR3 is CASSPQSANTGELFF. The CDR3 bases are TGTGCCAGCAGCCCCCAAAGCGCGAACACCGGGGAGCTGTTTTTT. The complete variable domain, with remaining parts taken from reference TRBV7-2 and TRBJ2-2, reads GAGVSQSPSNKVTEKGKDVELRCDPISGHTALYWYRQSLGQGLEFLIYFQGNSAPDKSGLPSDRFSAERTGGSVSTLTIQRTQQEDSAVYLCASSPQSANTGELFFGEGSRLTVL.

CDR3 bases: TGCGCCAGCAGGGGACTAGCGGGACTTAGCTCCTACGAGCAGTACTTC. The encoded protein is CASRGLAGLSSYEQYF. V and J are TRBV5-1 and TRBJ2-7; the match to TRBD2 covers 13 bases. Germline V gene lookup returns CDR1 SGHRS and CDR2 YFSETQ. This CDR3 is built from 16 residues. J was trimmed by 0 bases and V by 5 bases; bases with no gene match: 5.

This sequence joins TRBV19 and TRBJ2-1; no firm D call. V lost 2 bases to trimming and J lost 7 bases, with 9 bases between them. Germline loops: CDR1 LNHDA, CDR2 SQIVND (reference sequence). CDR3 size: 13 residues. The CDR3 sequence is CASSIPPRNEQFF. In nucleotides, the CDR3 is TGTGCCAGTAGTATACCCCCTCGTAATGAGCAGTTCTTC.

The rearrangement joins TRBV5-1 to TRBJ2-2, with D uncertain. The CDR3 contains 15 residues. Trimming took off 0 bases at V and 5 bases at J, with 11 bases between the two ends. In germline, CDR1 is SGHRS, CDR2 YFSETQ. CDR3: CASSLAPPPTGELFF. In nucleotides, the CDR3 is TGCGCCAGCAGCTTGGCCCCCCCTCCTACCGGGGAGCTGTTTTTT.

The V gene is TRBV5-6, the J gene TRBJ2-7; D remains unclear. Germline lookup yields CDR1 SGHDT and CDR2 YYEEEE. Trimming removed 1 base from V and 5 bases from J, with 13 bases in between. The CDR3 is made up of 14 amino acids. Here the CDR3 reads CASSLTVGYHEQYF. The CDR3 bases are TGTGCCAGCAGCTTGACAGTAGGATACCACGAGCAGTACTTC.

The chain is built from TRBV28 and TRBJ2-3; D is perhaps TRBD1 (5 bases). V was clipped by 6 bases and J by 4 bases, with 8 bases between them. The germline gives CDR1 MDHEN, CDR2 SYDVKM. The CDR3 extends over 12 amino acids. CDR3 DNA sequence: TGTGCCAGCAGGCAGGGTTCAGATACGCAGTATTTT. Residues: CASRQGSDTQYF.

CDR3 nucleotides: TGTGCCAGCAGCTCTAGACGGGGACAGGGGATGGAGACCCAGTACTTC. It yields the protein CASSSRRGQGMETQYF. The V call is TRBV7-2, the J call TRBJ2-5; 10 bases are shared with TRBD1. CDR3 length: 16 amino acids. Germline loops: CDR1 SGHTA, CDR2 FQGNSA. J gave up 5 bases and V 4 bases, and 10 bases lay outside the gene matches.

This CDR3 reads CATTPKPSSGRPPEELFF. CDR3 nucleotide sequence: TGTGCCACCACCCCGAAGCCATCTAGCGGGAGGCCCCCAGAGGAGCTGTTTTTT. The chain employs TRBV2 and TRBJ2-2; 11 bases are shared with TRBD2. The trim removed 10 bases at V and 10 bases at J, leaving 23 bases unmatched. The germline gives CDR1 SNHLY, CDR2 FYNNEI. This CDR3 is 18 amino acids long.